This T cell receptor (beta chain) derives from a study of beta chain features in type 1 diabetes (dated by TCRdb to the late 2010s). As for the study more broadly: No differences in mean age, gender distribution, total cell number or subset yield were found between patients and healthy donors. A total of around 100 million sorted cells were examined across all samples, and RNA yield correlated strongly with the number of cells per subset. The study compared the TCRB repertoires of sorted circulating CD4+ T cell subsets in recently diagnosed type 1 diabetes patients with those in matched healthy donors. Regulatory and stem cell-like memory subsets were isolated from only 8 patients and roughly 8 healthy donors, whereas naive and central memory subsets came from all 30 or so donors. Study-wide conclusions, independent of this receptor: At VDJ recombination sites, type 1 diabetes patients had fewer insertions and more deleted nucleotides, which implies abnormalities in thymic rearrangement. A moderate but significant shortening of TCRB CDR3 length was observed in type 1 diabetes patients in all four CD4+ subsets. The naive, central memory and regulatory TCRB repertoires appeared to resemble one another more closely among patients than among healthy donors. Sequencing cDNA rather than genomic DNA could over-represent highly expressing activated cells, although activation and CD3 levels did not differ between groups. Shorter templates might be favored by PCR, yet because patient and control samples were amplified and corrected together, any such skew would affect both groups equally. Only small numbers of individuals were included in the HLA sub-analyses, which left unresolved whether HLA type had any influence on TCRB rearrangement.

The entire isolated RNA was reverse transcribed using the High Capacity cDNA Reverse Transcription Kit, and thus expressed TCRB transcripts were sequenced. Naive, central memory and regulatory T cell samples underwent deep immunoSEQ sequencing, averaging around 3.7 million total reads per sample. Sorted cells were lysed in RLT buffer and RNA was extracted with DNase-treated RNeasy Micro or Mini kits, depending on cell number. Each cell subset was processed separately to prevent cross-contamination, with patient and healthy donor samples processed together. Using the immunoSEQ multiplex PCR, TCRB sequences were amplified from cDNA into 87-bp fragments spanning the CDR3 region. Sequencing of the amplicons was done on the Illumina HiSeq platform. As for how the authors treated the data: Synthetic template baselines were used to correct PCR bias computationally, reads within Hamming distance 2 were collapsed, and singletons that could not be merged were discarded. Reads were aligned against IMGT to assign V, D and J genes, CDR3 length and insertions or deletions at six rearrangement sites. Within each subset, clonotype counts were normalized to sorted cell number, and only after that were true diversity and Gini coefficients computed with the tcR R package. Repertoire sharing was quantified using the overlap coefficient calculated on TCRB nucleotide sequences. As a proxy for the pre-selection repertoire, out-of-frame TCRB sequences from naive cells were analyzed. Entries here come from immuneACCESS through TCRdb and include only in-frame sequences with V and J called. Some clones fail to appear in such tables; in the studies checked, an unresolved V gene covers under half of the shortfall, and the cause of the remainder is unknown. The DNA gave D and trimming, while V, J and clone size come from that table. The sample table contains 310,000 or so clones; only one count was recorded for 15% of them. The ten largest clones add up to 0.015% to 0.019% of the sample.

Taken from the germline V gene, the CDR1 and CDR2 loops are SGHRS and YFSETQ. Reading from cysteine to phenylalanine, the CDR3 counts 15 amino acids. The only DNA kept is the CDR3, 45 bases in frame from the first base. V trim: 4 bases; J trim: 5 bases; unmatched bases: 10. A single peripheral blood draw of around 0.11 L on average was collected from each donor into heparinised tubes. A BD FACSAria II was used to sort naive, central memory, regulatory and stem cell-like memory CD4+ T cells with a panel that included CD45RO, CCR7, CD25, CD127, CD95 and CD27. Every sorted population had a purity above 95%. PBMCs were isolated right away by Lymphoprep density gradient centrifugation and were stained directly, without culture. So that batch effects would be minimized, each experiment stained and sorted samples in pairs, pairing one healthy donor with one patient. This clone has just one count. No antigen is known for it. Qualities for individual bases were not recorded, and no much larger clone is one base off.

Recombination linked TRBV5-1 to TRBJ2-7; TRBD1 aligns with 9 central bases. The sequencing input was naive CD4+ T cells from blood. The cell subset or site label on this specimen signifies: true naive CD4+ T cells. This TCR was sampled from a man aged 18 to 29 with type 1 diabetes. The CDR3 region: CASSLTGTGSNEQYF. The DNA sequence is as follows: TGCGCCAGCAGCCTAACCGGGACAGGGTCTAACGAGCAGTACTTC.